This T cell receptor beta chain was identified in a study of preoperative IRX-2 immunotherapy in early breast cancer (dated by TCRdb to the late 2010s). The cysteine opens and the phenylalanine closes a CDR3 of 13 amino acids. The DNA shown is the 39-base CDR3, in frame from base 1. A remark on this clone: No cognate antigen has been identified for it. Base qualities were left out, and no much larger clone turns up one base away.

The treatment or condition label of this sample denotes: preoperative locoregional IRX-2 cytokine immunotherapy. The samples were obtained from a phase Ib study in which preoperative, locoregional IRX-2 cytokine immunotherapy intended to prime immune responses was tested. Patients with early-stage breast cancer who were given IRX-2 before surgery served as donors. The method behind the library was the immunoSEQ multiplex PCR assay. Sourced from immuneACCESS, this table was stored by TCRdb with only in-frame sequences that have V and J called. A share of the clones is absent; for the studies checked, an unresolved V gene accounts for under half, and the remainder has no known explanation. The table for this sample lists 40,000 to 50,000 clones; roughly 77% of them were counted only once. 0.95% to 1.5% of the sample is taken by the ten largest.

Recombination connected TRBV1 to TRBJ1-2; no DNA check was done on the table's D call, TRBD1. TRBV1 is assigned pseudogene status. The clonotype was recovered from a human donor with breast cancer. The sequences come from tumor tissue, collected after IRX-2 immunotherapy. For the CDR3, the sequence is CASSQDGNYGYTF. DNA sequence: TGCGCCAGCAGCCAAGATGGCAACTATGGCTACACCTTC.